Listed below are T cell receptor beta chains from one sample, sequenced in a study of Ad26.COV2.S vaccination and SARS-CoV-2 variants. Only in-frame clones appear in the TCRdb table, and some are missing; sequencing was by immunoSEQ multiplex PCR. The sample shows roughly 700,000 clones, 80% to 90% of them seen only once. This material consisted of peripheral blood, taken in a trial of Ad26.COV2.S vaccine versus placebo. These receptors originate from a person aged 18-60 years who received the Ad26.COV2.S COVID-19 vaccine or a placebo. Each CDR3 is given with its conserved first and last residue. Each record gives: D gene, V gene, clone size, J gene, CDR3 DNA, CDR3 protein. The D gene is left open where the match is weak. Expanded clones are given a class, and other clones once, few, many or no size at all.

.	TRBV5-5	.	TRBJ2-1	TGTGCCAGCAGCTTGGGAGGCTACAATGAGCAGTTCTTC	CASSLGGYNEQFF
.	TRBV11-2	.	TRBJ2-3	TGTGCCAGCAGCTTCACCTTCACAGATACGCAGTATTTT	CASSFTFTDTQYF
.	TRBV2	.	TRBJ1-2	TGTGCCAGCAGTGAAGCTGCTTGGGGGGCGGAAGGCTACACCTTC	CASSEAAWGAEGYTF
.	TRBV12-3/TRBV12-4	few	TRBJ1-2	TGTGCCAGCAGCCCGGGGGTCCGATATGGCTACACCTTC	CASSPGVRYGYTF
.	TRBV2	.	TRBJ1-1	TGTGCCAGCAGTTCCGACAGATTCACTGAAGCTTTCTTT	CASSSDRFTEAFF
.	TRBV6-1	.	TRBJ1-2	TGTGCCAGCAGTGAAATATACGGGAACCCTACTAACTATGGCTACACCTTC	CASSEIYGNPTNYGYTF
.	TRBV6-5	.	TRBJ1-6	TGTGCCAGCAGTTACGACAGGATCGCTAATTCACCCCTCCACTTT	CASSYDRIANSPLHF
TRBD1	TRBV7-2	.	TRBJ1-6	TGTGCCAGCAGCTCGCGGGACAGAAATTCACCCCTCCACTTT	CASSSRDRNSPLHF
.	TRBV7-2	.	TRBJ1-5	TGTGCCAGCAGCTTAGCGAGGAGCAATCAGCCCCAGCATTTT	CASSLARSNQPQHF
.	TRBV5-1	.	TRBJ2-2	TGCGCCAGCAGCCCATCATACACCGGGGAGCTGTTTTTT	CASSPSYTGELFF
.	TRBV7-6	.	TRBJ2-1	TGTGCCAGCTCTAGTGGAAATGAGCAGTTCTTC	CASSSGNEQFF
.	TRBV19	.	TRBJ2-7	TGTGCCAGTAGTAAGTCCGGGATTAGCGGATACTACGAGCAGTACTTC	CASSKSGISGYYEQYF
.	TRBV18	.	TRBJ2-3	TGTGCCAGCTCAATGCCGAGCGGGGATACGCAGTATTTT	CASSMPSGDTQYF
.	TRBV30	few	TRBJ1-3	TGTGCCTGGAGTACTGGAAACACCATATATTTT	CAWSTGNTIYF
TRBD2	TRBV4-3	.	TRBJ2-3	TGCGCCAGCAGCTATGGGGGGGGAGATACGCAGTATTTT	CASSYGGGDTQYF
.	TRBV18	.	TRBJ2-4	TGTGCCAGCTCACCCGGGGAGGTAGACAAAAACATTCAGTACTTC	CASSPGEVDKNIQYF
TRBD1	TRBV30	.	TRBJ1-1	TGTGCCTGGAGTCTGACAGGGCTGAACACTGAAGCTTTCTTT	CAWSLTGLNTEAFF
.	TRBV10-3	.	TRBJ2-5	TGTGCCATCAGTGAGGGGGGCCCCCAAGAGACCCAGTACTTC	CAISEGGPQETQYF
.	TRBV5-1	.	TRBJ2-7	TGCGCCAGCAGAGAAGGCGGCCCATCCTACGAGCAGTACTTC	CASREGGPSYEQYF
TRBD1	TRBV3-1/TRBV3-2	.	TRBJ1-2	TGTGCCAGCAGCCAAGATCTGGGGACAGCTAACTATGGCTACACCTTC	CASSQDLGTANYGYTF
TRBD1	TRBV6-5	.	TRBJ2-7	TGTGCCAGCAGTTACTCGTACGGGACAGGAGGCTACGAGCAGTACTTC	CASSYSYGTGGYEQYF
TRBD2	TRBV6-1	.	TRBJ2-3	TGTGCCAGCAGTGAAGGACTAGCGGGGGTTACGCAGTATTTT	CASSEGLAGVTQYF
TRBD1	TRBV19	.	TRBJ2-3	TGTGCCAGTAGTATTGGGGAGGGGACAGGGACCGATACGCAGTATTTT	CASSIGEGTGTDTQYF
TRBD2	TRBV27	few	TRBJ2-7	TGTGCCAGCAGTTTCGGGGGGGAGTTGTACGAGCAGTACTTC	CASSFGGELYEQYF
TRBD2	TRBV27	.	TRBJ2-7	TGTGCCAGCAGTTCACGGACTAGCGGGGCATACGAGCAGTACTTC	CASSSRTSGAYEQYF
.	TRBV25-1	.	TRBJ1-1	TGTGCCAGCAGTGACCCCTGGGGAATACGGACTGAAGCTTTCTTT	CASSDPWGIRTEAFF
.	TRBV3-1/TRBV3-2	.	TRBJ1-2	TGTGCCAGCAGCCATACGGAATCGGCCGGCTACACCTTC	CASSHTESAGYTF
.	TRBV7-2	once	TRBJ1-5	TGTGCCAGCAGCTTTCTCAGGGGCGCGGGTCAGCCCCAGCATTTT	CASSFLRGAGQPQHF
TRBD1	TRBV6-2/TRBV6-3	once	TRBJ1-6	TGTGCCAGCAGTTGGACAGGGACGAATTCACCCCTCCACTTT	CASSWTGTNSPLHF
.	TRBV4-1	.	TRBJ2-3	TGCGCCAGCAGCCAAGATCTACAGGTCCCCCCAGATACGCAGTATTTT	CASSQDLQVPPDTQYF
TRBD1	TRBV7-9	.	TRBJ1-4	TGTGCCAGCAGCTTCCGGGACAGTCCAACTAATGAAAAACTGTTTTTT	CASSFRDSPTNEKLFF
TRBD1	TRBV12-5	.	TRBJ2-7	TGTGCTAGTGGTCCCCAGACAGGGGGCGGGTACGAGCAGTACTTC	CASGPQTGGGYEQYF
.	TRBV6-2/TRBV6-3	.	TRBJ1-2	TGTGCCAGCAGTTACGGGGCGTATGGCTACACCTTC	CASSYGAYGYTF
.	TRBV27	.	TRBJ1-5	TGTGCCAGCAGTTTATACGGGGGCTATCAGCCCCAGCATTTT	CASSLYGGYQPQHF
.	TRBV10-2	.	TRBJ2-7	TGCGCCAGCAGTACAACCGGGACTGGCTTCTACGAGCAGTACTTC	CASSTTGTGFYEQYF
TRBD1	TRBV6-5	.	TRBJ1-5	TGTGCCAGCAGTCAGGGGGGGCCCCAGCATTTT	CASSQGGPQHF
.	TRBV12-3/TRBV12-4	.	TRBJ1-1	TGTGCCAGCAGTTTGGTAGGGGCCGCTGAAGCTTTCTTT	CASSLVGAAEAFF
TRBD1	TRBV4-1	.	TRBJ2-4	TGCGCCAGCAGCCAAGATATCACAGGGGGACTGAACATTCAGTACTTC	CASSQDITGGLNIQYF
.	TRBV7-6	.	TRBJ1-6	TGTGCCAGCAGCTTAGAAGACAGGATAGATTCACCCCTCCACTTT	CASSLEDRIDSPLHF